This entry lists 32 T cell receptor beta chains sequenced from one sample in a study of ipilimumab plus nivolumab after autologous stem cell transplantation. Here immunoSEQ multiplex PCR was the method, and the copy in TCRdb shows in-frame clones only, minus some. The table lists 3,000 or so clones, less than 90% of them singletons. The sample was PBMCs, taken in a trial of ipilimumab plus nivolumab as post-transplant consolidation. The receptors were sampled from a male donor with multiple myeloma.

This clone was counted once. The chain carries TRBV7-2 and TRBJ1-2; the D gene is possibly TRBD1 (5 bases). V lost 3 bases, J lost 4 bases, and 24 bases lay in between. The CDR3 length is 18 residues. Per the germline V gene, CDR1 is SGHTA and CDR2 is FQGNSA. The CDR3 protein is CASSFSPSTPGTGYGYTF. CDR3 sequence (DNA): TGTGCCAGCAGCTTTTCTCCCTCTACACCCGGGACGGGCTATGGCTACACCTTC.

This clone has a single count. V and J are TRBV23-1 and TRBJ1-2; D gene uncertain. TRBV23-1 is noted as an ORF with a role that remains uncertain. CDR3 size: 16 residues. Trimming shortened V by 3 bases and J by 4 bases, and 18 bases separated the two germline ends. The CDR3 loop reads CASSHPGPTPPYGYTF. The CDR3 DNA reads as TGCGCCAGCAGTCACCCCGGACCGACTCCCCCCTATGGCTACACCTTC.

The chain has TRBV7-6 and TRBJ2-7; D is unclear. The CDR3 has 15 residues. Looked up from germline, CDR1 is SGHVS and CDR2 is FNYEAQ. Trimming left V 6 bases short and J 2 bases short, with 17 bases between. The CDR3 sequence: CASSLNPGETYEQYF. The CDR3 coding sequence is TGTGCCAGCAGTCTAAATCCCGGAGAGACCTACGAGCAGTACTTC.

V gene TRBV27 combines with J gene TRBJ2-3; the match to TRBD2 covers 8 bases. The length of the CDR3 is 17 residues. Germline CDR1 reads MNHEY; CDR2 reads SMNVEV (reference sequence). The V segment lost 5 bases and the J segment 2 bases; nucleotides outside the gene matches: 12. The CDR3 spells CASSALRLAHHTDTQYF. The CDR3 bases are TGTGCCAGCAGTGCACTCCGACTAGCGCACCACACAGATACGCAGTATTTT.

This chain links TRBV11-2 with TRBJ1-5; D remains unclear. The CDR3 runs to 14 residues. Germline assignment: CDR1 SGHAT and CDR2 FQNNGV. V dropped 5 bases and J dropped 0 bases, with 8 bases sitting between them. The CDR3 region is CASSHTVSNQPQHF. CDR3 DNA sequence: TGTGCCAGCAGCCATACAGTTAGCAATCAGCCCCAGCATTTT.

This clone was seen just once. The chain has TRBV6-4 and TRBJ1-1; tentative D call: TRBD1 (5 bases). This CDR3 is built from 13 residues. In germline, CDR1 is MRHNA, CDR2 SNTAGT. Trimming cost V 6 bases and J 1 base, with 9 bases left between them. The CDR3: CASSDTGNTEAFF. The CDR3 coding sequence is TGTGCCAGCAGCGATACAGGGAACACTGAAGCTTTCTTT.

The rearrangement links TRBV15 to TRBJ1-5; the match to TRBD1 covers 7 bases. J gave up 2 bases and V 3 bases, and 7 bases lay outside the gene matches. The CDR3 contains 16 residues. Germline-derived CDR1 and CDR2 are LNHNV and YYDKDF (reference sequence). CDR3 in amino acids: CATSSFSGGGNQPQHF. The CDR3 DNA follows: TGTGCCACCAGCAGTTTCTCAGGGGGTGGCAATCAGCCCCAGCATTTT.

CDR3 sequence (DNA): TGTGCCAGCAGCCCGAGACAGGGGGCAGGTTCACCCCTCCACTTT. This sequence encodes CASSPRQGAGSPLHF. The genes are TRBV7-2 and TRBJ1-6, with 10 bases matching TRBD1. Germline CDR1 SGHTA, CDR2 FQGNSA. The CDR3 contains 15 residues. V dropped 5 bases and J dropped 9; count of bases not matched to a gene: 7. The full variable domain, completed using reference TRBV7-2 and TRBJ1-6, is GAGVSQSPSNKVTEKGKDVELRCDPISGHTALYWYRQSLGQGLEFLIYFQGNSAPDKSGLPSDRFSAERTGGSVSTLTIQRTQQEDSAVYLCASSPRQGAGSPLHFGNGTRLTVT.

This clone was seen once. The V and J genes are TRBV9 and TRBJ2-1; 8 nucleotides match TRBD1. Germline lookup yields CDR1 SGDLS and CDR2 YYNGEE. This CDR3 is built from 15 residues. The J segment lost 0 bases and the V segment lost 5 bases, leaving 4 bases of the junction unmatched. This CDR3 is CASSPGGGSYNEQFF. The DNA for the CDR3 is TGTGCCAGCAGTCCAGGGGGCGGCTCCTACAATGAGCAGTTCTTC.

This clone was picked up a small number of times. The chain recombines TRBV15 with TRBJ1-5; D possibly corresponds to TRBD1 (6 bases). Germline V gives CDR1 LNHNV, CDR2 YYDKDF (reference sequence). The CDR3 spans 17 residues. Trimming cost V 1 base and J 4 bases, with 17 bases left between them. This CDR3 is CATSRVGAGVLNQPQHF. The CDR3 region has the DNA TGTGCCACCAGCAGAGTCGGGGCAGGGGTACTAAATCAGCCCCAGCATTTT.

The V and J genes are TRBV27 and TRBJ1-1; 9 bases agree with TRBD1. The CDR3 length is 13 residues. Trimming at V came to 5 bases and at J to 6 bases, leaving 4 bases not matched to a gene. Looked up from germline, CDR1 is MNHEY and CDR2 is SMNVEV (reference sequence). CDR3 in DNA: TGTGCCAGCAGTCCGGGACAGGGCGCTGAAGCTTTCTTT. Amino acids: CASSPGQGAEAFF.

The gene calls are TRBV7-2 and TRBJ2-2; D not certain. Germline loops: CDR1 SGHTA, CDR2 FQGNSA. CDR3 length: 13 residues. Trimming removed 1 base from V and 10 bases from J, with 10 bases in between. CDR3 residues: CASSLGVGVELFF. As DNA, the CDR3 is TGTGCCAGCAGCTTAGGGGTGGGCGTGGAGCTGTTTTTT.

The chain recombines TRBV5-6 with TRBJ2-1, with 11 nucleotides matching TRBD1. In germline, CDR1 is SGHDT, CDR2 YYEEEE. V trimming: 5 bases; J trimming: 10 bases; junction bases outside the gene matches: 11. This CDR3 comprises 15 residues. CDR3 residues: CASRPAGQGAREQFF. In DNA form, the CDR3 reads TGTGCCAGCAGGCCGGCCGGACAGGGGGCCCGAGAGCAGTTCTTC.

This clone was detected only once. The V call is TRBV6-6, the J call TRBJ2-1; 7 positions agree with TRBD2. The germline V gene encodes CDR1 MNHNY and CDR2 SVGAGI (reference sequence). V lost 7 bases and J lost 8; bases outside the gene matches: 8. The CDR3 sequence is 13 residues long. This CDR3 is CASTASGGHEQFF. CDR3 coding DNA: TGTGCCAGCACCGCTAGCGGCGGTCATGAGCAGTTCTTC.

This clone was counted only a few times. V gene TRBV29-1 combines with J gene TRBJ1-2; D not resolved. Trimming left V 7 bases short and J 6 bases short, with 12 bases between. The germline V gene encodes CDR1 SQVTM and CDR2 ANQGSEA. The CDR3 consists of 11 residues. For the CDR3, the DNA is TGCAGCGACAGTGGAGTGGATGGCTACACCTTC. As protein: CSDSGVDGYTF.

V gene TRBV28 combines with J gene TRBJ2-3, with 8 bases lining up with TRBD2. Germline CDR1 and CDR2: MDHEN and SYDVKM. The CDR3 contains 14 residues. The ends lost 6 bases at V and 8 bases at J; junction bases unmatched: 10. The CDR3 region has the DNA TGTGCCAGCAGATTAGCGGGGTCGAAGCTTACGCAGTATTTT. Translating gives CASRLAGSKLTQYF.

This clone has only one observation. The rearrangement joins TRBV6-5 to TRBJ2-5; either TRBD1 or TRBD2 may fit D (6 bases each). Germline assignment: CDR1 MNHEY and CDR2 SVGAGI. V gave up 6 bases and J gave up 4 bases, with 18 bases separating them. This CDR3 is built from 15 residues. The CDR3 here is CASSAEGGRSETQYF. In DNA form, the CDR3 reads TGTGCCAGCAGCGCCGAGGGGGGCCGGTCAGAGACCCAGTACTTC.

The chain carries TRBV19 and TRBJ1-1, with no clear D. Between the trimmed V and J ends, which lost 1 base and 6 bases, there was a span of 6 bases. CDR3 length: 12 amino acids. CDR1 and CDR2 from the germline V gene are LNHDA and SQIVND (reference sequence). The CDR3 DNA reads TGTGCCAGTAGTATAGCGGGGTCTGAAGCTTTCTTT. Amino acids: CASSIAGSEAFF.

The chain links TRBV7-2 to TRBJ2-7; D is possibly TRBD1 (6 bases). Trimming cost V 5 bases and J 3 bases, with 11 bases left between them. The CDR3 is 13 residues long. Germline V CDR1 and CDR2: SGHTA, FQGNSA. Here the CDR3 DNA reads TGTGCCAGCAGCCCTGAACAGGGCTACGAGCAGTACTTC. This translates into CASSPEQGYEQYF.

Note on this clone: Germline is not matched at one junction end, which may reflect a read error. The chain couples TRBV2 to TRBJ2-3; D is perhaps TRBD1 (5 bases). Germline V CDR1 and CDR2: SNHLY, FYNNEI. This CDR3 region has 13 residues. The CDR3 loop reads CASSVGAADKQYF. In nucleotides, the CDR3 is TGTGCCAGCAGTGTAGGGGCCGCCGATAAGCAGTATTTT.

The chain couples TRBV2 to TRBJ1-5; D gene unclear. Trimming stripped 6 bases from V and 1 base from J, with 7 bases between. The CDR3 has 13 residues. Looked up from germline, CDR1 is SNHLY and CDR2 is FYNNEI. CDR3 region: CASSTGSNQPQHF. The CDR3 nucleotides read TGTGCCAGCAGCACGGGCAGCAATCAGCCCCAGCATTTT.

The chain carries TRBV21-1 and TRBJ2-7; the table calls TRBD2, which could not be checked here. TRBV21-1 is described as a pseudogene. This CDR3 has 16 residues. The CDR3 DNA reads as TGTGCCAGCAAAACGTCGGAGTGGCGAGGCGAGCACGAGCAGTACTTC. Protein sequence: CASKTSEWRGEHEQYF.

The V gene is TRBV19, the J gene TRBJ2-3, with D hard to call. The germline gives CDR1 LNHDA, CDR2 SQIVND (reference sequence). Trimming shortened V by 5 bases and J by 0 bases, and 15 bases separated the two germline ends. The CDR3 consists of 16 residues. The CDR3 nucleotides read TGTGCCAGTAGTTTAGGCAGGACCTTAAGCACAGATACGCAGTATTTT. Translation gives CASSLGRTLSTDTQYF.

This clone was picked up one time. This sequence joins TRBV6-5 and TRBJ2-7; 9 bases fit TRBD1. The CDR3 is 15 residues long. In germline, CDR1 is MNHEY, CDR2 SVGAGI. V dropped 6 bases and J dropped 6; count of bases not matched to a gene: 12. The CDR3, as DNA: TGTGCCAGCAGGCGATCCGGGACAGGGATGGTCGAGCAGTACTTC. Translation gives CASRRSGTGMVEQYF.

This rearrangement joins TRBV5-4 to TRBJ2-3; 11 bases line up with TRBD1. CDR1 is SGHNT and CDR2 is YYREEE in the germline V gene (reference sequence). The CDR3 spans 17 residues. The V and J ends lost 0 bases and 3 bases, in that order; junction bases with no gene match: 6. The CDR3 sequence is CASSLEPGQGETDTQYF. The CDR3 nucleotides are TGTGCCAGCAGCTTGGAACCGGGACAGGGGGAGACAGATACGCAGTATTTT.

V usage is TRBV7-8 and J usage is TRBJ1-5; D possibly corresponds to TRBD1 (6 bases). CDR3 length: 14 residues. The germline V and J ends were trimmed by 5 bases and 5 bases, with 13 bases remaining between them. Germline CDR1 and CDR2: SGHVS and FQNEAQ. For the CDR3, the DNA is TGTGCCAGCAGCGCACACAGGGCCCATCAGCCCCAGCATTTT. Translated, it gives CASSAHRAHQPQHF.

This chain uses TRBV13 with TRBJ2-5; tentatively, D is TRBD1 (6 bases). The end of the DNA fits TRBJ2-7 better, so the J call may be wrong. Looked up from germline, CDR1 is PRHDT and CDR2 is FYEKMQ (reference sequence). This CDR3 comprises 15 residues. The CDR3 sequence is CASSDGNREFYEQYF. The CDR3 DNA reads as TGTGCCAGCAGCGATGGGAACAGGGAATTTTACGAGCAGTACTTC.

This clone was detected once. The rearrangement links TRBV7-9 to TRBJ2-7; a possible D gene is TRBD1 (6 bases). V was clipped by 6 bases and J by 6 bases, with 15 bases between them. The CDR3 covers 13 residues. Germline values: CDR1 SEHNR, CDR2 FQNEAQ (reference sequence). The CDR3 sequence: CASRTGTPIEQYF. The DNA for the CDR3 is TGTGCCAGCAGGACCGGGACACCCATCGAGCAGTACTTC.

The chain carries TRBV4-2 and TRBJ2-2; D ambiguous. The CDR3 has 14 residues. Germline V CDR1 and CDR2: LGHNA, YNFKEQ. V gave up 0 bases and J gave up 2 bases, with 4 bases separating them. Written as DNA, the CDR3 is TGTGCCAGCAGCCAAGATCGAAACACCGGGGAGCTGTTTTTT. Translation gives CASSQDRNTGELFF.

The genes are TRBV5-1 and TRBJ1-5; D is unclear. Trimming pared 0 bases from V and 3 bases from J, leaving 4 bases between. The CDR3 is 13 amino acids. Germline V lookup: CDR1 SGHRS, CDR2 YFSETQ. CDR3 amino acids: CASSLEPNQPQHF. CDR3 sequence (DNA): TGCGCCAGCAGCTTGGAGCCCAATCAGCCCCAGCATTTT.

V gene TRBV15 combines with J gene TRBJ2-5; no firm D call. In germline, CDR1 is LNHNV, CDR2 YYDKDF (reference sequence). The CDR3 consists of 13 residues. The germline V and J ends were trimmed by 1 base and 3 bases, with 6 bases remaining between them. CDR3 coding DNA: TGTGCCACCAGCAGAGCACAAAAAGAGACCCAGTACTTC. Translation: CATSRAQKETQYF.

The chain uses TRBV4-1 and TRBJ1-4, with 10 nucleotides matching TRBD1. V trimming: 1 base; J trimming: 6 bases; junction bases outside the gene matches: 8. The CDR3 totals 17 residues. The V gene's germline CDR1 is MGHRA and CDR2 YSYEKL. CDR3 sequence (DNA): TGCGCCAGCAGCCAAGTTCAAAGGGGGACAGGGGATGAAAAACTGTTTTTT. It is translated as CASSQVQRGTGDEKLFF.